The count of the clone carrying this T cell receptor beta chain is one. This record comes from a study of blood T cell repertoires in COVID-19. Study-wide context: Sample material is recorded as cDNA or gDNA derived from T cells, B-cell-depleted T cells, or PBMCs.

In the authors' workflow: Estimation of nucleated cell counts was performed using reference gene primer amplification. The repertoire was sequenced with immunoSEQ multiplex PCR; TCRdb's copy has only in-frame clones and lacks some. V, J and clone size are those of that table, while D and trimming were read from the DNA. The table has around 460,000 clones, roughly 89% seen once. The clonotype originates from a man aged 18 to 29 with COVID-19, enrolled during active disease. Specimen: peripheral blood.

CDR3 protein: CASSLSGARMNTEAFF. The CDR3 nucleotides are TGTGCCAGCAGTTTATCGGGGGCCAGGATGAACACTGAAGCTTTCTTT. This chain connects TRBV27 to TRBJ1-1; TRBD1 is a possible D gene (6 bases). There are 16 residues in the CDR3. V lost 0 bases and J 0 bases, leaving 11 bases between the germline ends. The germline V gene has CDR1 MNHEY and CDR2 SMNVEV (reference sequence).